The 21 T cell receptor beta chains listed next were all sequenced from one sample in a study of blood T cell repertoires in COVID-19. Sequencing used immunoSEQ multiplex PCR; TCRdb keeps in-frame clones, though not all of them. Among under 300,000 clones, roughly 80% were seen once, and the ten largest hold around 3.4%. Sequenced sample: peripheral blood. Receptors were obtained from a woman younger than 30 with acute or convalescent COVID-19.

The J gene is TRBJ2-3, the V gene TRBV10-1; 9 bases agree with TRBD1. CDR3 size: 15 residues. V shed 3 bases, J shed 3 bases, and the junction held 4 bases outside the gene matches. The germline V gene encodes CDR1 WNHNN and CDR2 SYGVQD (reference sequence). For the CDR3, the DNA is TGCGCCAGCAGTGACCAGGGACAGGGAACAGATACGCAGTATTTT. It translates to CASSDQGQGTDTQYF.

The V gene is TRBV9, the J gene TRBJ2-2; 14 positions agree with TRBD2. V lost 4 bases to trimming and J lost 5 bases; unmatched junction nucleotides: 10. The CDR3 has 18 residues. Germline V CDR1 and CDR2: SGDLS, YYNGEE. CDR3 nucleotide sequence: TGTGCCAGCAGCCCGGGACTAGCGGGAGTTGTAGGGACCGGGGAGCTGTTTTTT. Its translation: CASSPGLAGVVGTGELFF.

This clone occurred many times. The chain has TRBV7-3 and TRBJ2-1; the match to TRBD2 covers 10 bases. CDR1 and CDR2 from the germline V gene are SGHTA and FQGTGA. J was trimmed by 7 bases and V by 5 bases; bases with no gene match: 8. The CDR3 is 15 amino acids. The CDR3 spells CASSLAGEVGNEQFF. The CDR3 DNA follows: TGTGCCAGCAGCCTAGCGGGAGAGGTTGGGAATGAGCAGTTCTTC.

The rearrangement uses TRBV20-1 and TRBJ2-7; 13 bases align to TRBD2. CDR1 and CDR2 (germline): DFQATT, SNEGSKA (reference sequence). The CDR3 totals 14 residues. With V trimmed by 3 bases and J by 7 bases, 6 bases remained unmatched. In DNA form, the CDR3 reads TGCAGTGCTAGTACAACTAGCGGGAGGGTTGAGCAGTACTTC. Translating gives CSASTTSGRVEQYF.

The chain has TRBV29-1 and TRBJ2-7; 9 nucleotides align to TRBD1. The CDR3 is made up of 14 amino acids. Trimming at V came to 6 bases and at J to 2 bases, leaving 8 bases not matched to a gene. Looked up from germline, CDR1 is SQVTM and CDR2 is ANQGSEA. The CDR3 loop is CSVGRQGGPYEQYF. DNA of the CDR3: TGCAGCGTGGGAAGACAGGGGGGGCCCTACGAGCAGTACTTC.

The chain has TRBV12-3 or TRBV12-4 and TRBJ2-5; tentatively, D is TRBD1 (5 bases). The CDR3 has 13 residues. Trimming took 6 bases from V and 2 from J, leaving 10 bases between them. CDR3 bases: TGTGCCAGCAGCTTACAGGTACAAGAGACCCAGTACTTC. It is translated as CASSLQVQETQYF.

This clone was picked up a small number of times. This chain joins TRBV6-4 and TRBJ2-7, with D maybe TRBD1 (7 bases). The V end was cut by 6 bases, the J end by 6 bases, with 18 bases between. The germline V gene encodes CDR1 MRHNA and CDR2 SNTAGT. CDR3 length: 14 amino acids. CDR3 sequence: CASSPQGGNFEQYF. Written as DNA, the CDR3 is TGTGCCAGCAGCCCCCAGGGGGGTAACTTCGAGCAGTACTTC.

The chain joins TRBV12-3 or TRBV12-4 to TRBJ2-5; possibly TRBD1 for D (6 bases). The ends were cut back, 3 bases at V and 1 base at J, with 6 bases in the middle. This CDR3 comprises 13 residues. CDR3 nucleotides: TGTGCCAGCAGTTTGGGGGCCCAAGAGACCCAGTACTTC. Its protein product is CASSLGAQETQYF.

This clone was found once. V is TRBV29-1 and J is TRBJ2-7; D is perhaps TRBD2 (7 bases). V lost 4 bases and J lost 0, with 10 bases in between. Looked up from germline, CDR1 is SQVTM and CDR2 is ANQGSEA. The length of the CDR3 is 13 residues. For the CDR3, the DNA is TGCAGCGTTGGGGGGGGCAGCTCCTACGAGCAGTACTTC. Its translation is CSVGGGSSYEQYF.

With respect to this clone: The same CDR3 also results from other DNA sequences found in this sample. The chain is built from TRBV29-1 and TRBJ1-1; possible D gene TRBD1, 6 bases. V lost 6 bases to trimming and J lost 0 bases, with 11 bases between them. The CDR3 has 13 residues. Per germline, CDR1 SQVTM and CDR2 ANQGSEA. In DNA, the CDR3 is TGCAGCGTCGCGGACAGTCTGAACACTGAAGCTTTCTTT. This sequence encodes CSVADSLNTEAFF.

The rearrangement links TRBV6-6 to TRBJ2-3; TRBD2 agrees at 9 bases. Germline CDR1 is MNHNY and CDR2 is SVGAGI (reference sequence). V was clipped by 0 bases and J by 6 bases; unmatched bases: 7. The CDR3 covers 16 residues. CDR3 region: CASSYSASGTPDTQYF. Written as DNA, the CDR3 is TGTGCCAGCAGTTACTCGGCTAGCGGGACCCCGGATACGCAGTATTTT.

This sequence joins TRBV5-4 and TRBJ1-6; a weak D match, TRBD1 (6 bases). The CDR3 contains 14 residues. Germline V gene lookup returns CDR1 SGHNT and CDR2 YYREEE (reference sequence). The V end was cut by 4 bases, the J end by 4 bases, with 9 bases between. The CDR3 DNA reads TGTGCCAGCAGCCCGGACAGTTATAATTCACCCCTCCACTTT. This translates into CASSPDSYNSPLHF. The full variable domain, with the rest looked up from reference TRBV5-4 and TRBJ1-6, is ETGVTQSPTHLIKTRGQQVTLRCSSQSGHNTVSWYQQALGQGPQFIFQYYREEENGRGNFPPRFSGLQFPNYSSELNVNALELDDSALYLCASSPDSYNSPLHFGNGTRLTVT.

This clone showed up just once. The chain has TRBV6-2 or TRBV6-3 and TRBJ2-2; D may be TRBD2 (6 bases). V dropped 6 bases and J dropped 5 bases, with 13 bases sitting between them. The V gene's germline CDR1 is MNHEY and CDR2 SVGEGT. The CDR3 is 14 amino acids. CDR3 protein: CASSRLGRTGELFF. The DNA of the CDR3 is TGTGCCAGCAGCCGACTAGGGAGGACCGGGGAGCTGTTTTTT.

This clone occurred a few times. The V gene is TRBV12-5, the J gene TRBJ1-1; 8 positions agree with TRBD1. Trimming at V came to 5 bases and at J to 4 bases, leaving 6 bases not matched to a gene. CDR1 and CDR2 (germline): LGHNT, FRNRAP. The CDR3 runs to 14 residues. The CDR3 DNA follows: TGTGCTAGTGGTGCGCAGGGGGCAGGCACTGAAGCTTTCTTT. Its translation is CASGAQGAGTEAFF.

V usage is TRBV10-3 and J usage is TRBJ2-5; 11 bases match TRBD2. The CDR3 consists of 14 residues. Unmatched junction bases numbered 5, after V lost 4 bases and J lost 7 bases. In germline, CDR1 is ENHRY, CDR2 SYGVKD. The CDR3: CAISVAGGRGTQYF. CDR3 nucleotide sequence: TGTGCCATCAGTGTAGCGGGAGGGCGGGGGACCCAGTACTTC.

The genes are TRBV19 and TRBJ1-5; TRBD1 is a possible D gene (5 bases). This CDR3 is built from 16 residues. Germline CDR1 LNHDA, CDR2 SQIVND (reference sequence). Between the trimmed V and J ends, which lost 5 bases and 0 bases, there was a span of 14 bases. CDR3 coding DNA: TGTGCCAGTAGTGCCGCGACAGCCCCTAGCAATCAGCCCCAGCATTTT. Its protein product is CASSAATAPSNQPQHF.

This clone has only a few counts. The chain has TRBV9 and TRBJ2-1; TRBD2 matches 16 bases. CDR3 length: 18 amino acids. J was trimmed by 7 bases and V by 0 bases; bases with no gene match: 7. CDR1 is SGDLS, CDR2 YYNGEE, per germline. In DNA form, the CDR3 reads TGTGCCAGCAGCGTAGAGGGACTAGCGGGAGGGCCCAGGAATGAGCAGTTCTTC. This translates into CASSVEGLAGGPRNEQFF.

The genes are TRBV27 and TRBJ2-5; 7 positions agree with TRBD2. The CDR3 extends over 14 amino acids. CDR1 MNHEY and CDR2 SMNVEV come from the germline V gene (reference sequence). The V gene end was trimmed by 7 bases and the J gene end by 1 base; junction bases not matched to a gene: 6. The CDR3 sequence: CASKLLASQETQYF. In DNA, the CDR3 is TGTGCCAGCAAATTACTAGCGAGCCAAGAGACCCAGTACTTC.

The rearrangement links TRBV4-1 to TRBJ1-1; no definite D call. The germline V gene encodes CDR1 MGHRA and CDR2 YSYEKL. The length of the CDR3 is 13 residues. The V and J ends lost 6 bases and 5 bases respectively, with 13 bases between them. The CDR3 loop reads CASRLQSGTEAFF. The CDR3 DNA follows: TGCGCCAGCAGACTTCAATCGGGGACTGAAGCTTTCTTT.

The genes are TRBV2 and TRBJ2-7, with TRBD2 as a possible D gene (6 bases). Trimming stripped 10 bases from V and 3 bases from J, with 16 bases between. The CDR3 contains 13 residues. The germline gives CDR1 SNHLY, CDR2 FYNNEI. CDR3 loop: CAIQAGRGYEQYF. CDR3 bases: TGTGCCATCCAAGCGGGCAGAGGCTACGAGCAGTACTTC.

The J gene is TRBJ2-2, the V gene TRBV11-2; the D gene is possibly TRBD1 (5 bases). The V end was cut by 3 bases, the J end by 0 bases, with 8 bases between. Germline V gene lookup returns CDR1 SGHAT and CDR2 FQNNGV. The CDR3 totals 15 residues. CDR3 in DNA: TGTGCCAGCAGCTTTGGGGCAGCGAACACCGGGGAGCTGTTTTTT. Translating gives CASSFGAANTGELFF. Combining the CDR3 with reference TRBV11-2 and TRBJ2-2 gives the whole variable domain EAGVAQSPRYKIIEKRQSVAFWCNPISGHATLYWYQQILGQGPKLLIQFQNNGVVDDSQLPKDRFSAERLKGVDSTLKIQPAKLEDSAVYLCASSFGAANTGELFFGEGSRLTVL.